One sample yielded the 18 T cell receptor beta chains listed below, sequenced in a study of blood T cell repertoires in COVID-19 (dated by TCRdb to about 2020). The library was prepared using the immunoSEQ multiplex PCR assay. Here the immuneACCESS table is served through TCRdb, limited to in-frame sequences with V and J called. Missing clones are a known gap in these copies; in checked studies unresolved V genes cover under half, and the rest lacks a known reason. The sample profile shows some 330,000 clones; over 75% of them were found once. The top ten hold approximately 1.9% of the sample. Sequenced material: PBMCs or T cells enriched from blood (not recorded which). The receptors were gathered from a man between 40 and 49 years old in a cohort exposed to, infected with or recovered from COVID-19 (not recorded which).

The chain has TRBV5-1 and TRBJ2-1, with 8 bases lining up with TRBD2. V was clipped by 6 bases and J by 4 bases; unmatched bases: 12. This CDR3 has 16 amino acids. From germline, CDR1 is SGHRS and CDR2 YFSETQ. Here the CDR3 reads CASTHLLADGYNEQFF. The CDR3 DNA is TGCGCCAGCACCCATTTACTAGCGGATGGGTACAATGAGCAGTTCTTC.

CDR3 nucleotides: TGTGCCAGCAGGAAGCCGGGACAGGGAAACACCGGGGAGCTGTTTTTT. It translates to CASRKPGQGNTGELFF. The V and J genes are TRBV11-2 and TRBJ2-2; 9 nucleotides agree with TRBD1. The CDR3 is 16 residues long. Per germline, CDR1 SGHAT and CDR2 FQNNGV. The V gene end was trimmed by 6 bases and the J gene end by 2 bases; junction bases not matched to a gene: 7. The full variable domain, its missing parts supplied by reference TRBV11-2 and TRBJ2-2, is EAGVAQSPRYKIIEKRQSVAFWCNPISGHATLYWYQQILGQGPKLLIQFQNNGVVDDSQLPKDRFSAERLKGVDSTLKIQPAKLEDSAVYLCASRKPGQGNTGELFFGEGSRLTVL.

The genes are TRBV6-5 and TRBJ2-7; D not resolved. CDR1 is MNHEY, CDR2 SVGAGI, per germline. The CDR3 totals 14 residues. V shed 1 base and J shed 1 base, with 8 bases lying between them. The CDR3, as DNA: TGTGCCAGCAGTTACTTAGGCGGTTCCTACGAGCAGTACTTC. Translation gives CASSYLGGSYEQYF.

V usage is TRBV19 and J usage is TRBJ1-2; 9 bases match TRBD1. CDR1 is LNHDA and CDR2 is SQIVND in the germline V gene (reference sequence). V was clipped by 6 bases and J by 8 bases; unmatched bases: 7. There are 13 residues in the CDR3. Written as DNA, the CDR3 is TGTGCCAGTAGCGGGGACAGGGCTTCCGGCTACACCTTC. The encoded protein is CASSGDRASGYTF. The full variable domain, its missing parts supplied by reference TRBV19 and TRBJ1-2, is DGGITQSPKYLFRKEGQNVTLSCEQNLNHDAMYWYRQDPGQGLRLIYYSQIVNDFQKGDIAEGYSVSREKKESFPLTVTSAQKNPTAFYLCASSGDRASGYTFGSGTRLTVV.

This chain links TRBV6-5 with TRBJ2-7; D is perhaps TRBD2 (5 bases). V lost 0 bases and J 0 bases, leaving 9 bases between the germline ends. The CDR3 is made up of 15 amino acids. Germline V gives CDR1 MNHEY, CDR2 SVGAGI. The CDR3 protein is CASSYSPRGSYEQYF. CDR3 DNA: TGTGCCAGCAGTTACTCCCCTCGGGGCTCCTACGAGCAGTACTTC.

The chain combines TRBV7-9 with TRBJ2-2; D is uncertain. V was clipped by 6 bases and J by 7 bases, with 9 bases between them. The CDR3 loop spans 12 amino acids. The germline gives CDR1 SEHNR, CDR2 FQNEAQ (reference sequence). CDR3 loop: CASSITSGELFF. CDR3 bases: TGTGCCAGCAGTATCACCAGCGGGGAGCTGTTTTTT.

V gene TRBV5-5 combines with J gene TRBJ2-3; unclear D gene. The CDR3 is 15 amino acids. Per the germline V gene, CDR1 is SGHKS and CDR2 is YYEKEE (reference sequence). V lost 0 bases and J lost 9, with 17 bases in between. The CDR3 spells CASSLAVEVGTTQYF. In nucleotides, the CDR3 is TGTGCCAGCAGCTTGGCCGTAGAGGTCGGTACAACGCAGTATTTT.

CDR3 coding DNA: TGTGCCACCAGTGATTTAGTCAGGGGAGGGGATGAGCAGTTCTTC. Translating it yields CATSDLVRGGDEQFF. The chain has TRBV24-1 and TRBJ2-1; D is perhaps TRBD2 (7 bases). This CDR3 is built from 15 residues. The germline V and J ends were trimmed by 1 base and 8 bases, with 14 bases remaining between them. Germline values: CDR1 KGHDR, CDR2 SFDVKD.

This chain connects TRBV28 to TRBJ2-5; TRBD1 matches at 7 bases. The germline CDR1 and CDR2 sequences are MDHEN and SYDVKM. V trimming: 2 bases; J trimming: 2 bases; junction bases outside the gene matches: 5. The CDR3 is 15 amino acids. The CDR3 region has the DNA TGTGCCAGCAGTTTAGGCGGACAGGTACAAGAGACCCAGTACTTC. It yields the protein CASSLGGQVQETQYF.

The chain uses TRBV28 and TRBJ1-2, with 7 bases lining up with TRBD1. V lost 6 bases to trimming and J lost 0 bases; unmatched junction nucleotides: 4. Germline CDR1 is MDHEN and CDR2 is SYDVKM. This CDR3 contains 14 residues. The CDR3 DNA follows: TGTGCCAGCAGACCGGGACAGACTAACTATGGCTACACCTTC. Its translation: CASRPGQTNYGYTF.

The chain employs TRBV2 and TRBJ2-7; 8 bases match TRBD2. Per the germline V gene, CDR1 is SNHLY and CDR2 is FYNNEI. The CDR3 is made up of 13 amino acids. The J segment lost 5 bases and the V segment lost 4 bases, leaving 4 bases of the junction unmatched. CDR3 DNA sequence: TGTGCCAGCAGTGCCGGGAGGGGAGACGAGCAGTACTTC. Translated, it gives CASSAGRGDEQYF.

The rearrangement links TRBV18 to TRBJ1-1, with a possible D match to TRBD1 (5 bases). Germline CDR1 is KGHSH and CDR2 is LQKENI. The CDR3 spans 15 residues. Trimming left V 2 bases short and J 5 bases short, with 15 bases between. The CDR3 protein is CASSPREGPRTEAFF. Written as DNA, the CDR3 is TGTGCCAGCTCACCAAGGGAGGGGCCACGGACTGAAGCTTTCTTT.

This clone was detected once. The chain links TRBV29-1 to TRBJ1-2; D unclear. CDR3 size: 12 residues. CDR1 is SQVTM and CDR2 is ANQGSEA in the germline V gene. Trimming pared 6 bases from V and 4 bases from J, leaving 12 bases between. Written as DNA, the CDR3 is TGCAGCGTCGATCTACTTTTCTATGGCTACACCTTC. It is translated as CSVDLLFYGYTF. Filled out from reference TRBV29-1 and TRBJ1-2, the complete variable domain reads SAVISQKPSRDICQRGTSLTIQCQVDSQVTMMFWYRQQPGQSLTLIATANQGSEATYESGFVIDKFPISRPNLTFSTLTVSNMSPEDSSIYLCSVDLLFYGYTFGSGTRLTVV.

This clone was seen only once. The DNA for the CDR3 is TGTGCCAGCAGCCAGGGACTGGACCTATTCACAGATACGCAGTATTTT. As protein: CASSQGLDLFTDTQYF. The chain carries TRBV7-2 and TRBJ2-3, with D tentatively TRBD2 (6 bases). Trimming removed 5 bases at V and 2 bases at J, with 17 bases between. The CDR3 runs 16 residues. Germline V gene sequence: CDR1 SGHTA, CDR2 FQGNSA.

For the CDR3, the DNA is TGTGCCAGCTCACCAAACCTCGGGAGTATGCGCACAGATACGCAGTATTTT. Protein sequence: CASSPNLGSMRTDTQYF. This chain joins TRBV18 and TRBJ2-3, with D possibly being TRBD2 (6 bases). Trimming removed 2 bases at V and 1 base at J, with 16 bases between. CDR1 KGHSH and CDR2 LQKENI come from the germline V gene. The CDR3 has 17 residues.

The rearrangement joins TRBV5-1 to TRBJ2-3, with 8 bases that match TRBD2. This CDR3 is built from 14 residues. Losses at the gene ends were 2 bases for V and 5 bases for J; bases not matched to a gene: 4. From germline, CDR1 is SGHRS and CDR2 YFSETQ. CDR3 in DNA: TGCGCCAGCAGCTTAGCGGGAGCAGGAGATACGCAGTATTTT. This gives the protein CASSLAGAGDTQYF. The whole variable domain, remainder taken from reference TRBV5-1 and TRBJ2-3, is KAGVTQTPRYLIKTRGQQVTLSCSPISGHRSVSWYQQTPGQGLQFLFEYFSETQRNKGNFPGRFSGRQFSNSRSEMNVSTLELGDSALYLCASSLAGAGDTQYFGPGTRLTVL.

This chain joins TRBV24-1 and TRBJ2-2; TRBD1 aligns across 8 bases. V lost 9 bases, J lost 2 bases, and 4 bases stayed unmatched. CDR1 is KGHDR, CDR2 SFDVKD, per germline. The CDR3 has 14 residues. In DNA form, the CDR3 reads TGTGCCACCCAGGGACAGGTAAACACCGGGGAGCTGTTTTTT. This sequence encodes CATQGQVNTGELFF.

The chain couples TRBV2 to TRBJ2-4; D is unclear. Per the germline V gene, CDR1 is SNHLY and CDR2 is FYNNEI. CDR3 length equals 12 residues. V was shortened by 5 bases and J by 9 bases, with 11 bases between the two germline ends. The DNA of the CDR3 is TGTGCCAGCAGTCTGGGCCCCACCATTCAGTACTTC. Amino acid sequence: CASSLGPTIQYF.